This entry describes one T cell receptor (beta chain). Its antigen remains unidentified. This CDR3 is built from 15 residues. V was cut by 5 bases and J by 1 base, with 14 bases left in between. Germline lookup yields CDR1 MNHNS and CDR2 SASEGT. Of the isolated RNA, all was reverse transcribed, and so the sequenced material was expressed TCRB transcripts. Clones were read by immunoSEQ multiplex PCR, and TCRdb kept only the in-frame ones, dropping some. The data hold roughly 350,000 clones, with 9.5% to 10% observed a single time. This specimen belongs to a study of beta chain features in type 1 diabetes. Regarding the study as a whole: Researchers report that Type 1 diabetes patients had moderately but significantly shorter TCRB CDR3s across all four CD4+ subsets.

This sequence joins TRBV6-1 and TRBJ1-1; perhaps TRBD1 as D (6 bases). Sequencing used central memory CD4+ T cells from blood. The sequence was collected from a man in his thirties or forties with type 1 diabetes. This chain's CDR3 is CASSSRTVQNTEAFF. The DNA for the CDR3 is TGTGCCAGCAGTTCCCGGACAGTTCAGAACACTGAAGCTTTCTTT.